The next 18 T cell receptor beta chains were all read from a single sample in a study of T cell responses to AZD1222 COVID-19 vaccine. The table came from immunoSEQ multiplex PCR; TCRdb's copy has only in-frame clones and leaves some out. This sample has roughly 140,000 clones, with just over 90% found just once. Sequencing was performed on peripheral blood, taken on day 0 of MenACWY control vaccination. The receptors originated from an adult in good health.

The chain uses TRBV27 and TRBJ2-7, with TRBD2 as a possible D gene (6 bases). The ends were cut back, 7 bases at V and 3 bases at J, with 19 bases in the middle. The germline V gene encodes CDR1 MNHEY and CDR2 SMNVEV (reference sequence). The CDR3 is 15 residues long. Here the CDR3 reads CASTSRAGTYYEQYF. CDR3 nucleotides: TGTGCCAGCACCTCAAGGGCGGGGACCTACTACGAGCAGTACTTC.

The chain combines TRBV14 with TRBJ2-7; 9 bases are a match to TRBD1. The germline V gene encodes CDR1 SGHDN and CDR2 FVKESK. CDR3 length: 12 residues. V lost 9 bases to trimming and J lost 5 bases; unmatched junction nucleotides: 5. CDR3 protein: CASGTGFNEQYF. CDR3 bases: TGTGCCAGTGGGACAGGGTTCAACGAGCAGTACTTC.

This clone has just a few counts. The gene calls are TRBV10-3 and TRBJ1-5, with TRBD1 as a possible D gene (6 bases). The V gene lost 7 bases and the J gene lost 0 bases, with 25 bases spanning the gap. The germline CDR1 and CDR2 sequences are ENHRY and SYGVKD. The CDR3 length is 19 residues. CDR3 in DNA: TGTGCCATCAACACCGGGGGCCAATACTACCCGTATAGCAATCAGCCCCAGCATTTT. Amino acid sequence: CAINTGGQYYPYSNQPQHF.

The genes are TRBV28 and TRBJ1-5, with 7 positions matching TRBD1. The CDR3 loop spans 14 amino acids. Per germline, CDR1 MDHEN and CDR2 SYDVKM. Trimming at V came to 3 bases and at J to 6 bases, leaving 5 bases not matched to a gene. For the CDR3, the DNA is TGTGCCAGCAGTTTTAGACAGGGCCTTCAGCCCCAGCATTTT. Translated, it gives CASSFRQGLQPQHF.

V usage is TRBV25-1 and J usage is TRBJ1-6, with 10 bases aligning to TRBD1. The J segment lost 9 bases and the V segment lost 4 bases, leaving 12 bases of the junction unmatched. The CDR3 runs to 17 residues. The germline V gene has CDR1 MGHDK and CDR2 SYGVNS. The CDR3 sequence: CASSAYTTGGIGSPLHF. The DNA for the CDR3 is TGTGCCAGCAGTGCTTACACGACAGGGGGCATAGGTTCACCCCTCCACTTT.

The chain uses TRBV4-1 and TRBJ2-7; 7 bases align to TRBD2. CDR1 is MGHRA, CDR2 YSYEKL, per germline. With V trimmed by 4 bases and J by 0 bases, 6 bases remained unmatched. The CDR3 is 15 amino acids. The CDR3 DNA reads TGCGCCAGCAGCCTTACCCCGGGAGGCTCCTACGAGCAGTACTTC. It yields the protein CASSLTPGGSYEQYF.

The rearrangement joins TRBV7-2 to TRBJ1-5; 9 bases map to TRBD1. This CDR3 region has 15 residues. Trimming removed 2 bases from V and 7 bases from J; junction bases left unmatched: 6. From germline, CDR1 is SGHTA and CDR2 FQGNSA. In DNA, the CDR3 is TGTGCCAGCAGCTTAAACTACAGGGGGCGGCAGCCCCAGCATTTT. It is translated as CASSLNYRGRQPQHF.

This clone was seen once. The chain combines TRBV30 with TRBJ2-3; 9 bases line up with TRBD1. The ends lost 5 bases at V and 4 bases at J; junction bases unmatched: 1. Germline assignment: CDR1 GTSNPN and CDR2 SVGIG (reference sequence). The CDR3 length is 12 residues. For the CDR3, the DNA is TGTGCCTGGGGGACAGGGTCAGATACGCAGTATTTT. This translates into CAWGTGSDTQYF.

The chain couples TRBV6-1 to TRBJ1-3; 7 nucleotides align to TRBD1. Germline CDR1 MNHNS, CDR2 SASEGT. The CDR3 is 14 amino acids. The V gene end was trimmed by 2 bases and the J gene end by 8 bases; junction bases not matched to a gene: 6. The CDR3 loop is CASSERGGKDTIYF. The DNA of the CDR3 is TGTGCCAGCAGTGAACGAGGGGGCAAGGACACCATATATTTT.

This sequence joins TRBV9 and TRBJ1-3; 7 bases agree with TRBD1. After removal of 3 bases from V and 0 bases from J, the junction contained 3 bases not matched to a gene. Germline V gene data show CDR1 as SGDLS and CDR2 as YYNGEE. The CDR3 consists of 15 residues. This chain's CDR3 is CASSAGTVSGNTIYF. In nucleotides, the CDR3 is TGTGCCAGCAGCGCTGGGACAGTCTCTGGAAACACCATATATTTT.

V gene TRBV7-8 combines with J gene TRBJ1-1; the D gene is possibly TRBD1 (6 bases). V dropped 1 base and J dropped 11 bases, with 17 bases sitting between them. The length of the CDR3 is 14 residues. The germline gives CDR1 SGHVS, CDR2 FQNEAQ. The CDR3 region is CASSLVRRTGRAFF. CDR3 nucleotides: TGTGCCAGCAGCTTAGTTCGGCGTACAGGGAGGGCTTTCTTT. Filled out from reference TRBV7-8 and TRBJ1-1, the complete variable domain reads GAGVSQSPRYKVAKRGQDVALRCDPISGHVSLFWYQQALGQGPEFLTYFQNEAQLDKSGLPSDRFFAERPEGSVSTLKIQRTQQEDSAVYLCASSLVRRTGRAFFGQGTRLTVV.

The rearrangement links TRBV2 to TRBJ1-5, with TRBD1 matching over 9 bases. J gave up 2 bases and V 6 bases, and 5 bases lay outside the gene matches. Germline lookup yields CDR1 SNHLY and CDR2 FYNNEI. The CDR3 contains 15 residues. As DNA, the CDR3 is TGTGCCAGCAGCCGGGACAGGGCGGGCAATCAGCCCCAGCATTTT. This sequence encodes CASSRDRAGNQPQHF. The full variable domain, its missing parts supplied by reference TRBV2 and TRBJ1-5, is EPEVTQTPSHQVTQMGQEVILRCVPISNHLYFYWYRQILGQKVEFLVSFYNNEISEKSEIFDDQFSVERPDGSNFTLKIRSTKLEDSAMYFCASSRDRAGNQPQHFGDGTRLSIL.

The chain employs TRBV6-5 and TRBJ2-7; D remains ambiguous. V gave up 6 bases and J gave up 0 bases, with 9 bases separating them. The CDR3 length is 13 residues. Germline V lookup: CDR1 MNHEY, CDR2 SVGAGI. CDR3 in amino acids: CASRGSSSYEQYF. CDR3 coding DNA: TGTGCCAGCAGGGGCAGCAGCTCCTACGAGCAGTACTTC.

CDR3 amino acids: CASSIDRGTEAFF. The CDR3 bases are TGTGCCAGCAGCATTGACAGGGGCACTGAAGCTTTCTTT. This chain uses TRBV5-6 with TRBJ1-1, with 8 positions matching TRBD1. Germline V gives CDR1 SGHDT, CDR2 YYEEEE. V was pared by 4 bases and J by 4 bases, with 3 bases of the junction left unmatched. This CDR3 contains 13 residues.

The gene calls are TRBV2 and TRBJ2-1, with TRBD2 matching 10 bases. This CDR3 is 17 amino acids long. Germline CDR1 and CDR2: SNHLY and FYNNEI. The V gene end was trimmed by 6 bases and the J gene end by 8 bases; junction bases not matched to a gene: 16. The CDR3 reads CASRSGTGLAQNYEQFF. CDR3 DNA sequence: TGTGCCAGCAGGTCAGGGACGGGACTAGCGCAGAACTATGAGCAGTTCTTC.

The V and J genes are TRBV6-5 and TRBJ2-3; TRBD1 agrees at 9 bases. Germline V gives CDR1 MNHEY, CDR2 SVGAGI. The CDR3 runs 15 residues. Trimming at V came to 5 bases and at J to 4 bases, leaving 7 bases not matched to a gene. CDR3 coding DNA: TGTGCCAGCAGTCGCACCGGGACAGGGCCAGATACGCAGTATTTT. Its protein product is CASSRTGTGPDTQYF.

The CDR3 DNA is TGTGCCAGCAGCTTATTATCTGATACCTACGAGCAGTACTTC. Translating gives CASSLLSDTYEQYF. This rearrangement joins TRBV7-9 to TRBJ2-7; D not certain. CDR1 and CDR2 from the germline V gene are SEHNR and FQNEAQ (reference sequence). This CDR3 spans 14 amino acids. The V and J ends lost 2 bases and 2 bases respectively, with 10 bases between them.

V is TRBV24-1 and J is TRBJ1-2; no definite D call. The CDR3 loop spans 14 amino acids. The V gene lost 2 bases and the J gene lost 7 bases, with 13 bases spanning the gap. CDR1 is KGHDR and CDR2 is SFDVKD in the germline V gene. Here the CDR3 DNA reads TGTGCCACCAGTGATTCCCCGGGTGAGTTTGGCTACACCTTC. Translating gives CATSDSPGEFGYTF.